This T cell receptor (beta chain) was sequenced during a study of T cell repertoires in cytomegalovirus infection (dated by TCRdb to between 2017 and 2020). For context, the study as a whole: Peptide stimulations targeted recently identified HLA-C-restricted CMV epitopes, whose presentation resists viral immunomodulation, together with well-studied HLA-B-restricted epitopes. Because public TCR beta signatures pointed to carriage of CMV infection together with the matching HLA type, the HLA type of each donor mattered for the analysis.

This sample was sequenced with an Illumina HiSeq 1500. TCRdb's own reprocessing of the public reads used fastp at Q25 and MiXCR and kept productive beta chains. Records with the same CDR3 protein are collapsed into one entry carrying the most frequent genes and DNA. The sample table shows fewer than 950,000 distinct CDR3 sequences, and over 25% are seen once. The top ten clonotypes cover under 15% of the sample. The label giving this sample's treatment or condition can be read as: in vitro stimulation with specific CMV peptide epitopes to enrich CMV-specific T cells. Beyond this particular receptor, the publication reports: In the ex vivo response, HLA-C-restricted CMV-specific TCR beta clonotypes were dominant, and in two of eight donors the single most frequent clonotype came from this HLA-C-restricted group. In both this cohort and an independent cohort of 352 donors, the cumulative frequency of public TCR beta family members distinguished carriers of CMV infection plus the relevant HLA type.

This clonotype came up a few times. Its antigen remains undetermined. Per-base qualities were not stored, and no clone one base away is much larger. Trimming removed 2 bases from V and 6 bases from J, leaving 11 bases between the germline ends. From the cysteine through the phenylalanine, the CDR3 covers 14 amino acids. The entry retains the CDR3 DNA only, 42 bases that are in frame from base 1. CDR1 and CDR2 are read off the germline V gene (reference sequence) as MNHNY and SVGAGI. The chain was built from TRBV6-6 and TRBJ2-1; TRBD2 could be the D gene, as 6 bases match. The sample here was cultured CD8+ T cells from PBMCs, taken from culture after CMV antigen stimulation. This TCR was recovered from a human donor in good health (CMV status not recorded). Some clones in this sample may be carry-over from other donors' samples. The nucleotide sequence is given as TGTGCCAGCAGTTACGGGCTAGCGTTCAATGAGCAGTTCTTC. The translation is CASSYGLAFNEQFF.